This T cell receptor (beta chain) is drawn from a study of T cell responses to AZD1222 COVID-19 vaccine. This table comes from immunoSEQ multiplex PCR, and its TCRdb copy is limited to in-frame clones, with some not included. The repertoire consists of over 70,000 clones, with 85% to 90% occurring once and the leading ten covering around a tenth. Of note for this clone: Its antigen is still unknown.

Overall study results and limits: After the peak T cell response, and only then, were repertoires sampled. Most donors were white British and more were female, and clonal diversity was possibly underestimated. Across spike, vaccine-associated CD4 TCRs were found, dominant at 160-218 and 743-854.

The CDR3 runs 15 residues. CDR1 SGHAT and CDR2 FQNNGV come from the germline V gene. V dropped 4 bases and J dropped 7; count of bases not matched to a gene: 11. The source was peripheral blood, collected on day 0 of MenACWY control vaccination. The chain uses TRBV11-2 and TRBJ2-3, with 7 bases that match TRBD2. The TCR was taken from an adult in good health. CDR3 DNA: TGTGCCAGCAGCTCTGGGAGCGGGGAGCGCAATACGCAGTATTTT. It is translated as CASSSGSGERNTQYF.